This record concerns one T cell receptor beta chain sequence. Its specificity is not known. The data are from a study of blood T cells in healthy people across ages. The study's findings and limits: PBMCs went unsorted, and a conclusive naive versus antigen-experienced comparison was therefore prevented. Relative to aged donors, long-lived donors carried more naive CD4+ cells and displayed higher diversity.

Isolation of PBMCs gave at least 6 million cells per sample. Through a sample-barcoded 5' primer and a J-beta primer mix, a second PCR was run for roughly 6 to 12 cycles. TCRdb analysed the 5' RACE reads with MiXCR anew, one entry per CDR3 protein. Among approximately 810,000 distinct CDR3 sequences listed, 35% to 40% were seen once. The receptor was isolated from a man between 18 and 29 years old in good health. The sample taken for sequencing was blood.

The CDR3, as DNA: TGCAGTGCTCCTACCGGGACAGGGTTGAGTGAACAGTTCTTC. Amino acid sequence: CSAPTGTGLSEQFF. The V call is TRBV20-1, the J call TRBJ2-1, with 9 bases identical to TRBD1. From germline, CDR1 is DFQATT and CDR2 SNEGSKA (reference sequence). This CDR3 spans 14 amino acids. J was trimmed by 13 bases and V by 5 bases; bases with no gene match: 15.